The 28 T cell receptor beta chains listed next were all sequenced from one sample in a study of PD-L1 blockade in urothelial cancer. The time point is: pretreatment peripheral blood. Some clones are missing from TCRdb's copy, which holds only in-frame ones; the method was immunoSEQ multiplex PCR. The data hold some 87,000 clones, with over 75% observed a single time. Here the sequenced sample was PBMCs, taken around atezolizumab (anti-PD-L1) treatment. Receptors were obtained from a man aged 55-75 years with urothelial cancer.

In this sample, this clone turned up a few times. Germline and junction disagree at one end, which may indicate a read error. Other nucleotide sequences from this sample produce the same CDR3. The chain joins TRBV12-5 to TRBJ2-5; 9 bases align to TRBD1. Germline CDR1 reads LGHNT; CDR2 reads FRNRAP. CDR3 length equals 15 residues. As DNA, the CDR3 is TGTGCTAGTGGGTTGGGGACAGGGCTTCAAGAGACCCAGTACTTC. This encodes CASGLGTGLQETQYF.

This clone was seen more than once but under ten times. The V call is TRBV9, the J call TRBJ2-7; D might be TRBD1 (5 bases). The germline V and J ends were trimmed by 0 bases and 5 bases, with 12 bases remaining between them. Germline lookup yields CDR1 SGDLS and CDR2 YYNGEE. CDR3 size: 14 residues. In nucleotides, the CDR3 is TGTGCCAGCAGCGTAGGAAATAGCAGGGACGAGCAGTACTTC. It encodes CASSVGNSRDEQYF.

This chain connects TRBV18 to TRBJ2-7; TRBD1 matches 7 bases. CDR1 and CDR2 (germline): KGHSH, LQKENI. The V gene end was trimmed by 3 bases and the J gene end by 5 bases; junction bases not matched to a gene: 7. The CDR3 consists of 14 residues. Written as DNA, the CDR3 is TGTGCCAGCTCACCCGGGACAGCCCGAGACGAGCAGTACTTC. Residues: CASSPGTARDEQYF.

The genes are TRBV6-1 and TRBJ1-5, with D tentatively TRBD1 (6 bases). The CDR3 consists of 13 residues. V was pared by 6 bases and J by 2 bases, with 8 bases between. Germline V gene sequence: CDR1 MNHNS, CDR2 SASEGT. The CDR3 bases are TGTGCCAGCAGGGACAGCCGCAATCAGCCCCAGCATTTT. Translated, it gives CASRDSRNQPQHF.

The chain is built from TRBV28 and TRBJ1-2, with 7 bases matching TRBD1. V shed 1 base and J 5 bases; nucleotides not matched to a gene: 7. CDR1 and CDR2 (germline): MDHEN, SYDVKM. This CDR3 comprises 15 residues. The CDR3, as DNA: TGTGCCAGCAGTTTATCCACAGGGGAGGCTTATGGCTACACCTTC. This sequence encodes CASSLSTGEAYGYTF.

V is TRBV15 and J is TRBJ1-5; D not certain. The germline V and J ends were trimmed by 7 bases and 4 bases, with 14 bases remaining between them. Germline loops: CDR1 LNHNV, CDR2 YYDKDF (reference sequence). CDR3 length equals 14 residues. For the CDR3, the DNA is TGTGCCACCACATCCTCGAGGGATAATCAGCCCCAGCATTTT. This codes for CATTSSRDNQPQHF.

The CDR3 coding sequence is TGTGCCAGCAGTTTTCCCATGGACACATCCTCTGAAGCTTTCTTT. Protein: CASSFPMDTSSEAFF. The rearrangement uses TRBV28 and TRBJ1-1; D possibly corresponds to TRBD1 (5 bases). Germline loops: CDR1 MDHEN, CDR2 SYDVKM. CDR3 length: 15 amino acids. Trimming left V 3 bases short and J 6 bases short, with 17 bases between.

CDR3 sequence: CASSLGLAGVTGELFF. The CDR3 DNA reads TGTGCCAGCAGCTTAGGCCTAGCGGGAGTGACCGGGGAGCTGTTTTTT. The rearrangement uses TRBV11-3 and TRBJ2-2; 10 bases agree with TRBD2. The CDR3 has 16 amino acids. J gave up 5 bases and V 1 base, and 4 bases lay outside the gene matches. Germline-derived CDR1 and CDR2 are SGHNT and YENEEA.

V usage is TRBV18 and J usage is TRBJ2-7; TRBD1 might be the D (8 bases). The CDR3 is made up of 15 amino acids. Germline V gene sequence: CDR1 KGHSH, CDR2 LQKENI. The V end was cut by 2 bases, the J end by 1 base, with 12 bases between. This chain's CDR3 is CASSPIQGGSYEQYF. The CDR3 region has the DNA TGTGCCAGCTCACCAATACAGGGGGGGTCCTACGAGCAGTACTTC.

This chain links TRBV18 with TRBJ1-4; D remains ambiguous. V lost 3 bases to trimming and J lost 4 bases, with 12 bases between them. CDR1 KGHSH and CDR2 LQKENI come from the germline V gene. The CDR3 loop spans 15 amino acids. The CDR3 loop is CASSPLTGSNEKLFF. CDR3 nucleotide sequence: TGTGCCAGCTCACCCCTTACCGGGAGTAATGAAAAACTGTTTTTT.

The chain couples TRBV29-1 to TRBJ1-2, with TRBD1 matching over 7 bases. The CDR3 has 13 amino acids. Losses at the gene ends were 1 base for V and 6 bases for J; bases not matched to a gene: 5. CDR1 SQVTM and CDR2 ANQGSEA come from the germline V gene. CDR3 sequence: CSVEGTGEDGYTF. The CDR3 DNA is TGCAGCGTTGAAGGGACAGGCGAAGATGGCTACACCTTC.

This clone has a handful of counts. The rearrangement joins TRBV9 to TRBJ2-5, with D hard to call. The CDR3 has 14 amino acids. Trimming removed 3 bases at V and 5 bases at J, with 14 bases between. In germline, CDR1 is SGDLS, CDR2 YYNGEE. Here the CDR3 reads CASSEPDSAETQYF. CDR3 nucleotide sequence: TGTGCCAGCAGCGAGCCAGACTCGGCGGAGACCCAGTACTTC.

This clone appeared once. V and J are TRBV7-8 and TRBJ1-5; 9 bases are a match to TRBD1. Germline V gene sequence: CDR1 SGHVS, CDR2 FQNEAQ. Germline trimming cut 1 base from V and 1 base from J; bases unmatched to any gene: 11. CDR3 length: 19 amino acids. The CDR3 coding sequence is TGTGCCAGCAGCTTAGTTCGGACAGGGGTGGGTCGGAGCAATCAGCCCCAGCATTTT. Protein product: CASSLVRTGVGRSNQPQHF.

The genes are TRBV5-4 and TRBJ2-6; TRBD2 might be the D (5 bases). Trimming shortened V by 4 bases and J by 0 bases, and 14 bases separated the two germline ends. CDR1 and CDR2 (germline): SGHNT, YYREEE (reference sequence). This CDR3 comprises 17 residues. The DNA for the CDR3 is TGTGCCAGCAGCGCCCCGGGTGGGAGCTCTGGGGCCAACGTCCTGACTTTC. It specifies CASSAPGGSSGANVLTF.

This clone was seen once. The chain uses TRBV9 and TRBJ2-3; 9 nucleotides match TRBD2. The CDR3 covers 20 residues. The germline CDR1 and CDR2 sequences are SGDLS and YYNGEE. The J segment lost 0 bases and the V segment lost 2 bases, leaving 16 bases of the junction unmatched. The CDR3 DNA reads TGTGCCAGCAGCGTTCGATCCGGGACTAGCCTCATCGGTAGCACAGATACGCAGTATTTT. Its protein product is CASSVRSGTSLIGSTDTQYF.

The gene calls are TRBV28 and TRBJ2-7; 12 bases are shared with TRBD1. CDR3 length: 14 residues. V shed 5 bases, J shed 5 bases, and the junction held 4 bases outside the gene matches. Germline V gene data show CDR1 as MDHEN and CDR2 as SYDVKM. The CDR3 bases are TGTGCCAGCAGTGGGACAGGGGGCTTGAACGAGCAGTACTTC. Its protein product is CASSGTGGLNEQYF.

The chain has TRBV7-2 and TRBJ2-3; 14 nucleotides match TRBD2. Germline values: CDR1 SGHTA, CDR2 FQGNSA. CDR3 size: 16 residues. J lost 3 bases, V lost 5 bases, and 4 bases had no gene match. CDR3 DNA sequence: TGTGCCAGCAGCGTGGGACTAGCGGGGGCAACAGATACGCAGTATTTT. Residues: CASSVGLAGATDTQYF.

The chain links TRBV19 to TRBJ1-1; 12 bases match TRBD1. Germline V gene lookup returns CDR1 LNHDA and CDR2 SQIVND (reference sequence). V lost 7 bases, J lost 5 bases, and 8 bases stayed unmatched. The CDR3 runs 15 residues. Here the CDR3 reads CASMRDRGPKTEAFF. In DNA form, the CDR3 reads TGTGCCAGTATGCGGGACAGGGGGCCAAAGACTGAAGCTTTCTTT.

The chain uses TRBV11-2 and TRBJ2-3; no clear D gene. The CDR3 spans 14 residues. Germline CDR1 and CDR2: SGHAT and FQNNGV. V was trimmed by 0 bases and J by 3 bases, leaving 7 bases between them. CDR3 bases: TGTGCCAGCAGCTTAGATCCCAGGACAGATACGCAGTATTTT. Protein sequence: CASSLDPRTDTQYF.

The chain employs TRBV7-3 and TRBJ2-7; 9 positions agree with TRBD1. Germline assignment: CDR1 SGHTA and CDR2 FQGTGA. Trimming took 3 bases from V and 2 from J; bases not matched to a gene: 5. This CDR3 has 15 residues. The CDR3 coding sequence is TGTGCCAGCAGCTTCGGGACAGGGCTCCCCTACGAGCAGTACTTC. Translation: CASSFGTGLPYEQYF.

The chain links TRBV10-2 to TRBJ1-5; the match to TRBD1 covers 7 bases. The CDR3 sequence is 14 residues long. The germline gives CDR1 WSHSY, CDR2 SAAADI. V trimming: 0 bases; J trimming: 4 bases; junction bases outside the gene matches: 0. The CDR3 DNA sequence: TGCGCCAGCAGTGAGTCGGGACAGAATCAGCCCCAGCATTTT. This gives the protein CASSESGQNQPQHF.

The chain combines TRBV5-1 with TRBJ2-2; a possible D gene is TRBD2 (5 bases). The CDR3 totals 15 residues. The germline V gene encodes CDR1 SGHRS and CDR2 YFSETQ. Trimming pared 0 bases from V and 1 base from J, leaving 7 bases between. The CDR3 DNA follows: TGCGCCAGCAGCTTGGACGGGGTGAACACCGGGGAGCTGTTTTTT. It specifies CASSLDGVNTGELFF.

This chain joins TRBV4-1 and TRBJ2-5, with TRBD1 as a possible D gene (5 bases). Germline values: CDR1 MGHRA, CDR2 YSYEKL. The V and J ends lost 0 bases and 5 bases respectively, with 16 bases between them. This CDR3 contains 16 residues. Here the CDR3 reads CASSQEGKGRWETQYF. DNA for the CDR3: TGCGCCAGCAGCCAAGAGGGAAAGGGGCGATGGGAGACCCAGTACTTC.

This rearrangement joins TRBV28 to TRBJ1-3; D is unclear. Trimming took off 8 bases at V and 0 bases at J, with 17 bases between the two ends. Germline CDR1 reads MDHEN; CDR2 reads SYDVKM. The CDR3 runs 16 residues. The CDR3 here is CASRTGGGDSGNTIYF. The DNA of the CDR3 is TGTGCCAGCCGAACCGGCGGCGGAGACTCTGGAAACACCATATATTTT.

This chain uses TRBV5-1 with TRBJ1-5; D might be TRBD1 (5 bases). The CDR3 is 13 residues long. Germline-derived CDR1 and CDR2 are SGHRS and YFSETQ. Trimming took 7 bases from V and 5 from J, leaving 13 bases between them. DNA of the CDR3: TGCGCCAGCCGGCGGGGGGGGGATCAGCCCCAGCATTTT. The encoded protein is CASRRGGDQPQHF.

The chain joins TRBV9 to TRBJ1-2; a weak D match, TRBD1 (5 bases). This CDR3 comprises 14 residues. The germline CDR1 and CDR2 sequences are SGDLS and YYNGEE. V was pared by 4 bases and J by 4 bases, with 14 bases between. The CDR3 reads CASSWSGGSYGYTF. In nucleotides, the CDR3 is TGTGCCAGCAGCTGGTCCGGGGGTAGCTATGGCTACACCTTC.

This clone was seen a few times. The gene calls are TRBV4-1 and TRBJ2-5; 11 bases are shared with TRBD1. The CDR3 extends over 16 amino acids. The germline V gene has CDR1 MGHRA and CDR2 YSYEKL. V shed 1 base, J shed 4 bases, and the junction held 5 bases outside the gene matches. CDR3 sequence reads: CASSQVRGTGGETQYF. The CDR3 region has the DNA TGCGCCAGCAGCCAAGTCAGGGGGACAGGGGGAGAGACCCAGTACTTC.

This chain connects TRBV5-4 to TRBJ1-2, with D tentatively TRBD1 (6 bases). The CDR3 runs to 14 residues. CDR1 and CDR2 (germline): SGHNT, YYREEE (reference sequence). Deletions cut 1 base from V and 3 bases from J, with 10 bases between. CDR3 amino acids: CASSLRDTYYGYTF. In DNA, the CDR3 is TGTGCCAGCAGCTTGCGGGACACCTACTATGGCTACACCTTC.